This TCR beta chain comes out of a study of neurological immune-mediated disorders. The sample holds many counts of this clonotype. TCRdb processed the 5' RACE reads anew with MiXCR; each CDR3 protein has one entry. The data show approximately 23,000 distinct CDR3 sequences, 8.5% to 12% seen once. Trimming shortened V by 0 bases and J by 5 bases, and 20 bases separated the two germline ends. The CDR3 sequence is 17 residues long. Germline CDR1 reads DFQATT; CDR2 reads SNEGSKA (reference sequence). The TCR was taken from a woman aged 55-70 years with HTLV-1-associated myelopathy (HAM/TSP). V gene TRBV20-1 combines with J gene TRBJ2-1, with D perhaps TRBD1 or TRBD2 (5 bases each). The specimen was PBMCs. The CDR3 bases are TGCAGTGCTAGAGATCCAAGTGGGACCCCCTGGGACAATGAGCAGTTCTTC. This codes for CSARDPSGTPWDNEQFF.